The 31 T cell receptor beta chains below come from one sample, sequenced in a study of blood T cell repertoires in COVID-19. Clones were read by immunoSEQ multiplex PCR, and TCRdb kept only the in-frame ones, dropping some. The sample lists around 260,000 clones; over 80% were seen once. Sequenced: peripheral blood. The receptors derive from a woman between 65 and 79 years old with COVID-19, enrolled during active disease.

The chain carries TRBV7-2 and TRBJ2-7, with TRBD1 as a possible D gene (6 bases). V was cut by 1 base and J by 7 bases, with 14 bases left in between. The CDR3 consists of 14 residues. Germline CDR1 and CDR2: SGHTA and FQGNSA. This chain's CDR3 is CASSLGGLWREQYF. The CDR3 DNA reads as TGTGCCAGCAGCTTAGGGGGGCTCTGGAGGGAGCAGTACTTC.

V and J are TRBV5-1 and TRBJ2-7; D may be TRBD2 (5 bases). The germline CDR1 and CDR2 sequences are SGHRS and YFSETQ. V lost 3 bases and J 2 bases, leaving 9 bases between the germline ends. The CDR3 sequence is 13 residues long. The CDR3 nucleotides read TGCGCCAGCAGCTACGGAGGAACCTACGAGCAGTACTTC. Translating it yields CASSYGGTYEQYF.

In nucleotides, the CDR3 is TGTGCCAGCAGATCGACAGCTGGAAACACCATATATTTT. Protein sequence: CASRSTAGNTIYF. The chain joins TRBV12-3 or TRBV12-4 to TRBJ1-3, with D perhaps TRBD1 (5 bases). The CDR3 extends over 13 amino acids. The V end lost 6 bases, the J end lost 2 bases, and 8 bases lay between the germline ends.

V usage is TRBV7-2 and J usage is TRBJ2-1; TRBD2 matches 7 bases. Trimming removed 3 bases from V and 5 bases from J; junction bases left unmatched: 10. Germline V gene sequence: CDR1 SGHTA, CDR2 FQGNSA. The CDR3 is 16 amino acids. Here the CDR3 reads CASSFQAGLQNNEQFF. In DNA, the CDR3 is TGTGCCAGCAGCTTTCAGGCGGGACTACAAAACAATGAGCAGTTCTTC.

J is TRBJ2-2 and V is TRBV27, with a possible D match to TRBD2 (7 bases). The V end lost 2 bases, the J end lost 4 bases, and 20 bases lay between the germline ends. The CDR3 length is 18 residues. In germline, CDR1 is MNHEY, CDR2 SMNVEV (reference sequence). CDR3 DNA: TGTGCCAGCAGTTTAAGGACGGGGGGCGCGGTGACCACCGGGGAGCTGTTTTTT. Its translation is CASSLRTGGAVTTGELFF.

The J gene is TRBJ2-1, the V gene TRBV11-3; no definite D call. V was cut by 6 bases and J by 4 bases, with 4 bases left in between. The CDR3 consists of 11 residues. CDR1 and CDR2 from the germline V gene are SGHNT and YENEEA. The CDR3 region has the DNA TGTGCCAGCAGATCTTACAATGAGCAGTTCTTC. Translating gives CASRSYNEQFF.

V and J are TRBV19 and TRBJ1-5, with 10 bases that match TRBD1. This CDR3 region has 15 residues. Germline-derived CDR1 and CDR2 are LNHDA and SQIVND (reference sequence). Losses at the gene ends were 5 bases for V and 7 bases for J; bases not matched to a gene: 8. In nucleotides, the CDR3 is TGTGCCAGTAGTCGTCGGGGGGGACAGGGGCAGCCCCAGCATTTT. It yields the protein CASSRRGGQGQPQHF.

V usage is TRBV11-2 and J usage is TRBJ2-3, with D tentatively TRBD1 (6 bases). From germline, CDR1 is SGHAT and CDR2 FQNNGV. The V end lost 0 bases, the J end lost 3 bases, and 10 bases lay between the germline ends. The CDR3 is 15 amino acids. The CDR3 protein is CASSLEGTSTDTQYF. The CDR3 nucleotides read TGTGCCAGCAGCTTAGAAGGGACAAGTACAGATACGCAGTATTTT.

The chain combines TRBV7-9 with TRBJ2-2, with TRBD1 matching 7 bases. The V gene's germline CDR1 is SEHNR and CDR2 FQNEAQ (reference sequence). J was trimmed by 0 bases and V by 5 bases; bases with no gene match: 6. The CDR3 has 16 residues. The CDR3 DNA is TGTGCCAGCAGCCGAGGTGGGACAGCGAACACCGGGGAGCTGTTTTTT. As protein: CASSRGGTANTGELFF. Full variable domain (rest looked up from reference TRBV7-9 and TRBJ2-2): DTGVSQNPRHKITKRGQNVTFRCDPISEHNRLYWYRQTLGQGPEFLTYFQNEAQLEKSRLLSDRFSAERPKGSFSTLEIQRTEQGDSAMYLCASSRGGTANTGELFFGEGSRLTVL.

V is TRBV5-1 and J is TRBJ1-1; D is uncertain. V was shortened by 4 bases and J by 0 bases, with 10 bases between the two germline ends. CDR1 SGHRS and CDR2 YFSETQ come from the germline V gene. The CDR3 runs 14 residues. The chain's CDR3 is CASSQAFMNTEAFF. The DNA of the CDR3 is TGCGCCAGCAGCCAGGCCTTCATGAACACTGAAGCTTTCTTT.

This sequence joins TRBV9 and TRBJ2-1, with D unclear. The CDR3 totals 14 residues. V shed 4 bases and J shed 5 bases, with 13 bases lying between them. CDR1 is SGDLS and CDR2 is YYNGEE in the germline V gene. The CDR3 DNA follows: TGTGCCAGCAGCCGACTGTCCTCGGACAATGAGCAGTTCTTC. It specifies CASSRLSSDNEQFF.

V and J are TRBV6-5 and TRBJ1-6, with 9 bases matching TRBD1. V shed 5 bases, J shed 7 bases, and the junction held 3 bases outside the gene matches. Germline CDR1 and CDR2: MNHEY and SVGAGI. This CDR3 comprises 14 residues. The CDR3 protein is CASSRTGVNSPLHF. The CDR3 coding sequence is TGTGCCAGCAGTCGGACAGGGGTAAATTCACCCCTCCACTTT.

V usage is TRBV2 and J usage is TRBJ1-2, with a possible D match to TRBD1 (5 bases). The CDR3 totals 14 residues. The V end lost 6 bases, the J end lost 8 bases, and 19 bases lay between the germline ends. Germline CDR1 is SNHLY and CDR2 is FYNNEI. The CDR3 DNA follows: TGTGCCAGCAGAGACGGACGGGGGGTCGGGGGCTACACCTTC. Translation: CASRDGRGVGGYTF.

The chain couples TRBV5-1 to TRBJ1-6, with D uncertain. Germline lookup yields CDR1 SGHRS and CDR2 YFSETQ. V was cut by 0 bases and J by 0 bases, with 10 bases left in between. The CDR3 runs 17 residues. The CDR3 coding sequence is TGCGCCAGCAGCTTGGATGTTGAGGTCTCCTATAATTCACCCCTCCACTTT. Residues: CASSLDVEVSYNSPLHF.

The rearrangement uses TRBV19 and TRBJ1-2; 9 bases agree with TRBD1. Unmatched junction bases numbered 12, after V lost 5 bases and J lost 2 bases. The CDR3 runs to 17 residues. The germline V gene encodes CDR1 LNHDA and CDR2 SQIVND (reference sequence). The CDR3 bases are TGTGCCAGTAGTCCCCGCGCGCAGGGGACAGGGAACTATGGCTACACCTTC. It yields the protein CASSPRAQGTGNYGYTF. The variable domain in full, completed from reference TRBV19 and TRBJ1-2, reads DGGITQSPKYLFRKEGQNVTLSCEQNLNHDAMYWYRQDPGQGLRLIYYSQIVNDFQKGDIAEGYSVSREKKESFPLTVTSAQKNPTAFYLCASSPRAQGTGNYGYTFGSGTRLTVV.

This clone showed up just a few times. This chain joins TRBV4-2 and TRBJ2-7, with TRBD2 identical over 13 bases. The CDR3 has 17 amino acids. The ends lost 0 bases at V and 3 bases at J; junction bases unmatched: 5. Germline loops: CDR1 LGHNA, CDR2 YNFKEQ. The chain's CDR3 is CASSQEWTSGGGYEQYF. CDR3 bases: TGTGCCAGCAGCCAAGAATGGACTAGCGGGGGCGGCTACGAGCAGTACTTC.

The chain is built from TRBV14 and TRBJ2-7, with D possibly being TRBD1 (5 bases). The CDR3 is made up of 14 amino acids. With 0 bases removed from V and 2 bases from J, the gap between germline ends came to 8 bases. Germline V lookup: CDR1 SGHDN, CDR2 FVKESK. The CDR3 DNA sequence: TGTGCCAGCAGCCAAGAGACAGCTGCCTACGAGCAGTACTTC. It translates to CASSQETAAYEQYF.

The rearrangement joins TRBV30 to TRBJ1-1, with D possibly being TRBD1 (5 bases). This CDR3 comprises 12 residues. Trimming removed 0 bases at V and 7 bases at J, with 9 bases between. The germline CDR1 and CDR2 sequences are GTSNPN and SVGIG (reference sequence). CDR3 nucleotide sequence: TGTGCCTGGAGTGTACGACAGCTTGAAGCTTTCTTT. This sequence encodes CAWSVRQLEAFF.

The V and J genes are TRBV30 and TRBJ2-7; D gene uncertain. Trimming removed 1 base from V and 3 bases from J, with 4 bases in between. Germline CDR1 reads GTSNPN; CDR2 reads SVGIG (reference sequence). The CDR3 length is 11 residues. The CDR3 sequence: CAWSGHYEQYF. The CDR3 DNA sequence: TGTGCCTGGAGTGGACACTACGAGCAGTACTTC.

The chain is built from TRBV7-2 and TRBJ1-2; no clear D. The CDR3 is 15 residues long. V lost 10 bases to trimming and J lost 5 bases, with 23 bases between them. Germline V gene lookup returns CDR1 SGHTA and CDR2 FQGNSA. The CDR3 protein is CATLRSPGSIYGYTF. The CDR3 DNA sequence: TGTGCCACCCTAAGAAGTCCGGGGTCGATTTATGGCTACACCTTC. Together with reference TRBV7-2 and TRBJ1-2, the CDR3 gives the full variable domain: GAGVSQSPSNKVTEKGKDVELRCDPISGHTALYWYRQSLGQGLEFLIYFQGNSAPDKSGLPSDRFSAERTGGSVSTLTIQRTQQEDSAVYLCATLRSPGSIYGYTFGSGTRLTVV.

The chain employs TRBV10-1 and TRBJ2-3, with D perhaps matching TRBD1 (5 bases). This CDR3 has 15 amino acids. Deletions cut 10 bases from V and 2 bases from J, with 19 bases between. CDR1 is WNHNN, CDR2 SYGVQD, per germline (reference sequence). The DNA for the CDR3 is TGCGCCACTAGGCTCCCCCTCAGGGTCACAGATACGCAGTATTTT. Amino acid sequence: CATRLPLRVTDTQYF.

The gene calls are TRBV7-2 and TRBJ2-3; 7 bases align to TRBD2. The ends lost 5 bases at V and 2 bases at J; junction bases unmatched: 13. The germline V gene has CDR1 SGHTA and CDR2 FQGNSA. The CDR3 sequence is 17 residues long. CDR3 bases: TGTGCCAGCAGCACCGGGTTTGGGCGGGAGAACACAGATACGCAGTATTTT. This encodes CASSTGFGRENTDTQYF.

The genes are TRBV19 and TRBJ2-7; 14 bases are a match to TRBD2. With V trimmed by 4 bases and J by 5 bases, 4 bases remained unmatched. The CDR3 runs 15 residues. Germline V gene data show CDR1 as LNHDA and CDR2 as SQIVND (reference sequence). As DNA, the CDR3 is TGTGCCAGTAGTACGCGGACTAGCGGGAGGCACGAGCAGTACTTC. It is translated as CASSTRTSGRHEQYF.

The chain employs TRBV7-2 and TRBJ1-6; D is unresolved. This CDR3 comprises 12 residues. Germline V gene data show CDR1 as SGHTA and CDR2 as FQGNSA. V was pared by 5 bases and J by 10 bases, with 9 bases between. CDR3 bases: TGTGCCAGCAGCCTAAATCGGTCACCCCTCCACTTT. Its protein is CASSLNRSPLHF.

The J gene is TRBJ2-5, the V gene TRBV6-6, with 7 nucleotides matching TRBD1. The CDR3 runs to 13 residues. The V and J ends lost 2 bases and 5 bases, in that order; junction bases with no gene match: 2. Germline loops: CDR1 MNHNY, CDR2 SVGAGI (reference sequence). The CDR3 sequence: CASSYVRGETQYF. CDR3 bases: TGTGCCAGCAGTTACGTCAGGGGGGAGACCCAGTACTTC.

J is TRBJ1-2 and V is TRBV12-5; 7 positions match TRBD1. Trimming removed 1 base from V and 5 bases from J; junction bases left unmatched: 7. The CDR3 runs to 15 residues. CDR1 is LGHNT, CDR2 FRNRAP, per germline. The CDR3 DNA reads TGTGCTAGTGGTTTGGAGCAGGGGGTAATATATGGCTACACCTTC. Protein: CASGLEQGVIYGYTF.

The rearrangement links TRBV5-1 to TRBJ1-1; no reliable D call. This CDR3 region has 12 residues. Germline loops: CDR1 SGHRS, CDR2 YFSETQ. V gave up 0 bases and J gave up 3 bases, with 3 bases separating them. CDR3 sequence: CASSLADTEAFF. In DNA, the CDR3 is TGCGCCAGCAGCTTGGCGGACACTGAAGCTTTCTTT.

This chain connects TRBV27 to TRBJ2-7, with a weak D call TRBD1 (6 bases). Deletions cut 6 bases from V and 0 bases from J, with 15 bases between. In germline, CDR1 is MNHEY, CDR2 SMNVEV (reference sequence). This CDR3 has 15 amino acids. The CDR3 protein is CASRKGQTDSYEQYF. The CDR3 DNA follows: TGTGCCAGCAGAAAAGGACAGACAGACTCCTACGAGCAGTACTTC.

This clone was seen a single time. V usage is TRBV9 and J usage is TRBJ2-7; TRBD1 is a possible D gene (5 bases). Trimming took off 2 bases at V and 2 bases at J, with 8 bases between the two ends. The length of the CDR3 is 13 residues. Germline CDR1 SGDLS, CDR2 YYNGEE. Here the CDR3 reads CASSVSGTYEQYF. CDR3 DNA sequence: TGTGCCAGCAGCGTGTCAGGGACCTACGAGCAGTACTTC.

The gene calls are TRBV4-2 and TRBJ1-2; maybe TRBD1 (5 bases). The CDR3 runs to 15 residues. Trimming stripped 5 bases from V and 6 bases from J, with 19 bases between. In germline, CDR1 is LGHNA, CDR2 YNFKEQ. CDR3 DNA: TGTGCCAGCAGCTTCCAAGAGGTAGGGGATCATGGCTACACCTTC. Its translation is CASSFQEVGDHGYTF.

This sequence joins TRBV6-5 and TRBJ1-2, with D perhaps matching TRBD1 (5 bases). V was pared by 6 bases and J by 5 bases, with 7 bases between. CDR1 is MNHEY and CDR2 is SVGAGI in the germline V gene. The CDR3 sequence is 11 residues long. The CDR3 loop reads CASRRQYGYTF. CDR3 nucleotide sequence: TGTGCCAGCAGAAGACAGTATGGCTACACCTTC.